This T cell receptor (beta chain) is drawn from a study of T cell repertoires in cytomegalovirus infection. Study-wide context: Public TCR beta signatures were indicative of both CMV infection and a matching HLA type.

The CDR3 is 14 residues long. Trimming shortened V by 8 bases and J by 1 base, and 14 bases separated the two germline ends. Germline lookup yields CDR1 MDHEN and CDR2 SYDVKM. TCRdb ran MiXCR on the reads and lists one entry per CDR3 protein. The sample lists roughly 860,000 distinct CDR3 sequences; 32% were seen once. This clonotype was recorded a few times. Its antigen remains unidentified. Whole-study results and caveats: The ex vivo response was dominated by HLA-C-restricted CMV-specific TCR beta clonotypes. The study identified carriers of CMV plus the relevant HLA from cumulative public TCR beta family frequency.

The TCR originated in a human donor in good health (CMV status not recorded). Some clones in this sample may be carry-over from other donors' samples. V gene TRBV28 combines with J gene TRBJ1-1; D gene ambiguous. The source material was cultured CD8+ T cells from PBMCs, sampled from culture after CMV antigen stimulation. The CDR3 DNA sequence: TGTGCCAGCCGGGCCACGCCCCGGAACACTGAAGCTTTCTTT. It encodes CASRATPRNTEAFF. Based on the CDR3 plus reference TRBV28 and TRBJ1-1, the full variable domain is DVKVTQSSRYLVKRTGEKVFLECVQDMDHENMFWYRQDPGLGLRLIYFSYDVKMKEKGDIPEGYSVSREKKERFSLILESASTNQTSMYLCASRATPRNTEAFFGQGTRLTVV.